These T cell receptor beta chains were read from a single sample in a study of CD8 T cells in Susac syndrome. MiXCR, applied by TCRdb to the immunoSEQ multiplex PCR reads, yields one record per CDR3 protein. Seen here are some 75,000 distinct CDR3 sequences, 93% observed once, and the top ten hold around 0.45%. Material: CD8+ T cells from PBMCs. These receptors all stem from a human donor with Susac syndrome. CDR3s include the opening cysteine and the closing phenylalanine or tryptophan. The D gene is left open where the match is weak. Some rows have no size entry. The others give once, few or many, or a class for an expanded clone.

CDR3aa: CASSWRGATTDTQYF
CDR3nt: TGTGCCAGCAGTTGGAGAGGGGCTACCACAGATACGCAGTATTTT
j_gene: TRBJ2-3
v_gene: TRBV27
len: 15
d_gene: NA
abundance: NA

CDR3aa: CASSLHGSKYEQYF
CDR3nt: TGTGCCAGCAGTTTACACGGGAGTAAGTACGAGCAGTACTTC
j_gene: TRBJ2-7
v_gene: TRBV28
len: 14
d_gene: NA
abundance: NA

CDR3aa: CATSTGLEGANEKLFF
CDR3nt: TGTGCCACCAGCACGGGACTGGAAGGGGCTAATGAAAAACTGTTTTTT
j_gene: TRBJ1-4
v_gene: TRBV15
len: 16
d_gene: NA
abundance: NA

CDR3aa: CASSVDGREQYF
CDR3nt: TGTGCCAGCAGCGTAGACGGTCGAGAGCAGTACTTC
j_gene: TRBJ2-7
v_gene: TRBV9
len: 12
d_gene: NA
abundance: NA

CDR3aa: CASSLVLNTEAFF
CDR3nt: TGTGCCAGCAGTTTAGTACTGAACACTGAAGCTTTCTTT
j_gene: TRBJ1-1
v_gene: TRBV27
len: 13
d_gene: NA
abundance: NA

CDR3aa: CAWTGGTDTQYF
CDR3nt: TGTGCTTGGACAGGGGGAACAGATACGCAGTATTTT
j_gene: TRBJ2-3
v_gene: TRBV30
len: 12
d_gene: TRBD1
abundance: NA

CDR3aa: CSARLLAGDTGELFF
CDR3nt: TGCAGTGCGAGACTACTAGCGGGAGACACCGGGGAGCTGTTTTTT
j_gene: TRBJ2-2
v_gene: TRBV20-1
len: 15
d_gene: TRBD2
abundance: NA

CDR3aa: CASSQRIEGPGELFF
CDR3nt: TGTGCCAGCAGCCAGAGGATAGAGGGTCCCGGGGAGCTGTTTTTT
j_gene: TRBJ2-2
v_gene: TRBV4-2
len: 15
d_gene: NA
abundance: NA

CDR3aa: CSATAVRQGALAKNIQYF
CDR3nt: TGCAGTGCTACCGCCGTGAGACAGGGGGCTTTGGCCAAAAACATTCAGTACTTC
j_gene: TRBJ2-4
v_gene: TRBV20-1
len: 18
d_gene: TRBD1
abundance: NA

CDR3aa: CASSLADRGARAFF
CDR3nt: TGCGCCAGCAGCTTGGCGGACAGGGGGGCACGAGCTTTCTTT
j_gene: TRBJ1-1
v_gene: TRBV5-1
len: 14
d_gene: TRBD1
abundance: NA

CDR3aa: CASSVGLSSYEQYF
CDR3nt: TGTGCCAGCAGCGTAGGGCTGTCCTCCTACGAGCAGTACTTC
j_gene: TRBJ2-7
v_gene: TRBV9
len: 14
d_gene: NA
abundance: NA

CDR3aa: CASSGSSAEGGYEQYF
CDR3nt: TGTGCCAGCAGTGGCTCTAGCGCCGAGGGCGGATACGAGCAGTACTTC
j_gene: TRBJ2-7
v_gene: TRBV2
len: 16
d_gene: NA
abundance: NA

CDR3aa: CASSLYPGSQETQYF
CDR3nt: TGTGCCAGCAGTTTATATCCGGGGTCCCAAGAGACCCAGTACTTC
j_gene: TRBJ2-5
v_gene: TRBV28
len: 15
d_gene: NA
abundance: NA

CDR3aa: CASSLKQGANTGELFF
CDR3nt: TGTGCCAGCTCACTCAAACAGGGAGCGAACACCGGGGAGCTGTTTTTT
j_gene: TRBJ2-2
v_gene: TRBV18
len: 16
d_gene: NA
abundance: NA

CDR3aa: CASSVAGQNYGYTF
CDR3nt: TGTGCCAGCAGCGTGGCAGGGCAGAACTATGGCTACACCTTC
j_gene: TRBJ1-2
v_gene: TRBV9
len: 14
d_gene: NA
abundance: NA

CDR3aa: CASSLSLTSIQGDTQYF
CDR3nt: TGTGCCAGCAGTTTATCCCTGACATCGATCCAGGGCGATACGCAGTATTTT
j_gene: TRBJ2-3
v_gene: TRBV27
len: 17
d_gene: NA
abundance: NA

CDR3aa: CASSPGGSSDDEQFF
CDR3nt: TGTGCCAGCAGTCCCGGCGGGAGCTCGGACGATGAGCAGTTCTTC
j_gene: TRBJ2-1
v_gene: TRBV6-5
len: 15
d_gene: TRBD2
abundance: NA

CDR3aa: CASSRLQGRLRTEAFF
CDR3nt: TGCGCCAGCAGCCGATTACAGGGCCGGCTACGTACTGAAGCTTTCTTT
j_gene: TRBJ1-1
v_gene: TRBV4-1
len: 16
d_gene: NA
abundance: once

CDR3aa: CSAREQGYYEQYF
CDR3nt: TGCAGTGCTAGAGAACAGGGCTATTACGAGCAGTACTTC
j_gene: TRBJ2-7
v_gene: TRBV20-1
len: 13
d_gene: NA
abundance: NA

CDR3aa: CASSIFDSSQNIQYF
CDR3nt: TGTGCCAGTAGTATTTTCGACAGCTCCCAAAACATTCAGTACTTC
j_gene: TRBJ2-4
v_gene: TRBV19
len: 15
d_gene: NA
abundance: NA

CDR3aa: CSARGDPSGTYEQYF
CDR3nt: TGCAGTGCTAGGGGAGATCCTAGCGGGACCTACGAGCAGTACTTC
j_gene: TRBJ2-7
v_gene: TRBV20-1
len: 15
d_gene: TRBD2
abundance: NA

CDR3aa: CSVEPQREVDYEQYF
CDR3nt: TGCAGCGTCGAACCTCAGCGGGAGGTTGACTACGAGCAGTACTTC
j_gene: TRBJ2-7
v_gene: TRBV29-1
len: 15
d_gene: TRBD2
abundance: NA

CDR3aa: CASSLQGGTDTQYF
CDR3nt: TGCGCCAGCAGCTTACAGGGAGGCACAGATACGCAGTATTTT
j_gene: TRBJ2-3
v_gene: TRBV5-1
len: 14
d_gene: NA
abundance: NA

CDR3aa: CASSRDRNYGYTF
CDR3nt: TGCGCCAGCAGCAGGGACAGAAACTATGGCTACACCTTC
j_gene: TRBJ1-2
v_gene: TRBV5-1
len: 13
d_gene: TRBD1
abundance: NA

CDR3aa: CASSWTLQETQYF
CDR3nt: TGTGCCAGCAGTTGGACATTACAAGAGACCCAGTACTTC
j_gene: TRBJ2-5
v_gene: TRBV12-3/TRBV12-4
len: 13
d_gene: NA
abundance: NA

CDR3aa: CASTPGPLEAFF
CDR3nt: TGTGCCAGCACCCCGGGACCGCTTGAAGCTTTCTTT
j_gene: TRBJ1-1
v_gene: TRBV6-2/TRBV6-3
len: 12
d_gene: NA
abundance: NA

CDR3aa: CASGLVLGGQSSYEQYF
CDR3nt: TGTGCTAGTGGTTTGGTACTAGGGGGACAGTCCTCCTACGAGCAGTACTTC
j_gene: TRBJ2-7
v_gene: TRBV12-5
len: 17
d_gene: TRBD1
abundance: NA

CDR3aa: CASSFGGYREAGYTF
CDR3nt: TGTGCCAGCAGTTTCGGGGGGTACAGGGAAGCTGGCTACACCTTC
j_gene: TRBJ1-2
v_gene: TRBV12-3/TRBV12-4
len: 15
d_gene: NA
abundance: NA

CDR3aa: CSARETENYGYTF
CDR3nt: TGCAGTGCTAGAGAGACTGAGAACTATGGCTACACCTTC
j_gene: TRBJ1-2
v_gene: TRBV20-1
len: 13
d_gene: NA
abundance: NA

CDR3aa: CASSQGQPPEAFF
CDR3nt: TGCGCCAGCAGCCAAGGACAGCCTCCCGAAGCTTTCTTT
j_gene: TRBJ1-1
v_gene: TRBV4-1
len: 13
d_gene: NA
abundance: NA

CDR3aa: CASSTGTMNEQYF
CDR3nt: TGTGCCAGTAGTACCGGGACTATGAACGAGCAGTACTTC
j_gene: TRBJ2-7
v_gene: TRBV19
len: 13
d_gene: TRBD2
abundance: NA

CDR3aa: CASSESVGQPQHF
CDR3nt: TGTGCCAGTAGTGAATCAGTCGGACAGCCCCAGCATTTT
j_gene: TRBJ1-5
v_gene: TRBV19
len: 13
d_gene: NA
abundance: NA

CDR3aa: CASSPGPAGASNTGELFF
CDR3nt: TGTGCCAGCTCACCGGGGCCAGCGGGGGCCTCGAACACCGGGGAGCTGTTTTTT
j_gene: TRBJ2-2
v_gene: TRBV18
len: 18
d_gene: TRBD2
abundance: once

CDR3aa: CASLTFLTGELFF
CDR3nt: TGTGCCAGCTTGACTTTTTTAACCGGGGAGCTGTTTTTT
j_gene: TRBJ2-2
v_gene: TRBV7-2
len: 13
d_gene: NA
abundance: NA

CDR3aa: CASSYISGSRYGYTF
CDR3nt: TGTGCCAGCAGCTACATCTCAGGGTCTCGGTATGGCTACACCTTC
j_gene: TRBJ1-2
v_gene: TRBV7-2
len: 15
d_gene: NA
abundance: NA

CDR3aa: CASSRTDYNSPLHF
CDR3nt: TGTGCCAGCAGCCGGACGGACTATAATTCACCCCTCCACTTT
j_gene: TRBJ1-6
v_gene: TRBV3-1
len: 14
d_gene: NA
abundance: NA

CDR3aa: CASSLDGARETQYF
CDR3nt: TGTGCCAGCAGTTTAGACGGGGCCAGAGAGACCCAGTACTTC
j_gene: TRBJ2-5
v_gene: TRBV12-3/TRBV12-4
len: 14
d_gene: NA
abundance: NA

CDR3aa: CASSFPGNYLYGYTF
CDR3nt: TGTGCCAGCAGTTTCCCAGGCAACTATCTCTATGGCTACACCTTC
j_gene: TRBJ1-2
v_gene: TRBV28
len: 15
d_gene: NA
abundance: NA

CDR3aa: CASSFPRDRVEGGYTF
CDR3nt: TGTGCCAGCAGCTTTCCCCGGGACAGGGTGGAAGGTGGCTACACCTTC
j_gene: TRBJ1-2
v_gene: TRBV7-9
len: 16
d_gene: TRBD1
abundance: NA

CDR3aa: CASSYSRGNNEQFF
CDR3nt: TGTGCCAGCAGTTACTCGAGAGGTAACAATGAGCAGTTCTTC
j_gene: TRBJ2-1
v_gene: TRBV6-2/TRBV6-3
len: 14
d_gene: NA
abundance: NA